The 21 T cell receptor beta chains in this list originate from one sample, sequenced in a study of immune evolution from preneoplasia to lung adenocarcinoma. Measured with immunoSEQ multiplex PCR; TCRdb has only the in-frame clones, and not every one. The sample lists 10,000 or so clones, 70% to 85% occurring once. The sequencing input was FFPE lung adenocarcinoma in situ tissue. Source of these receptors: a person aged 60 to 80 with lung adenocarcinoma.

This clone was seen just once. The chain recombines TRBV7-2 with TRBJ1-1; D is ambiguous. The V end lost 1 base, the J end lost 0 bases, and 9 bases lay between the germline ends. CDR3 size: 15 residues. Germline CDR1 is SGHTA and CDR2 is FQGNSA. The CDR3 is CASSLVGQLNTEAFF. The CDR3 nucleotides are TGTGCCAGCAGCTTAGTTGGGCAGCTGAACACTGAAGCTTTCTTT.

The V and J genes are TRBV7-8 and TRBJ1-2; 7 bases map to TRBD1. The germline gives CDR1 SGHVS, CDR2 FQNEAQ. The CDR3 is 16 amino acids. The V and J ends lost 5 bases and 0 bases, in that order; junction bases with no gene match: 9. The CDR3, as DNA: TGTGCCAGCAGCCTCCGGACAGGACCTTCTAACTATGGCTACACCTTC. As protein: CASSLRTGPSNYGYTF.

This chain uses TRBV4-1 with TRBJ2-1, with TRBD2 matching over 11 bases. The CDR3 runs 15 residues. After removal of 3 bases from V and 12 bases from J, the junction contained 10 bases not matched to a gene. CDR1 is MGHRA, CDR2 YSYEKL, per germline. The CDR3: CASSHGSGGAGRQFF. In nucleotides, the CDR3 is TGCGCCAGCAGCCATGGTAGCGGGGGGGCCGGGAGGCAGTTCTTC.

J is TRBJ1-1 and V is TRBV20-1; D remains ambiguous. This CDR3 is 11 amino acids long. From germline, CDR1 is DFQATT and CDR2 SNEGSKA (reference sequence). Trimming took 3 bases from V and 7 from J, leaving 9 bases between them. The CDR3 is CSASLIFEAFF. CDR3 sequence (DNA): TGCAGTGCTAGTTTGATTTTTGAAGCTTTCTTT.

This chain connects TRBV29-1 to TRBJ2-7, with TRBD1 matching 8 bases. V shed 8 bases and J 0 bases; nucleotides not matched to a gene: 6. The germline gives CDR1 SQVTM, CDR2 ANQGSEA. This CDR3 comprises 13 residues. The CDR3 nucleotides are TGCAGCACCAGGACAGGGAGCTCCTACGAGCAGTACTTC. Translation gives CSTRTGSSYEQYF.

This clone has more than one count but fewer than ten. The chain employs TRBV19 and TRBJ2-4; D is possibly TRBD2 (6 bases). Trimming took 4 bases from V and 4 from J, leaving 17 bases between them. This CDR3 has 16 amino acids. Per germline, CDR1 LNHDA and CDR2 SQIVND (reference sequence). Here the CDR3 DNA reads TGTGCCAGTAGTAGGGACGCCCGGGCGGGGAAAAACATTCAGTACTTC. Translation gives CASSRDARAGKNIQYF.

The gene calls are TRBV19 and TRBJ2-1, with 11 bases matching TRBD1. In germline, CDR1 is LNHDA, CDR2 SQIVND (reference sequence). Trimming removed 2 bases from V and 8 bases from J; junction bases left unmatched: 5. This CDR3 contains 15 residues. CDR3 region: CASSIMGQGVYEQFF. CDR3 coding DNA: TGTGCCAGTAGTATAATGGGACAGGGGGTCTATGAGCAGTTCTTC.

The rearrangement uses TRBV19 and TRBJ2-7; no clear D. From germline, CDR1 is LNHDA and CDR2 SQIVND (reference sequence). Trimming removed 7 bases at V and 1 base at J, with 11 bases between. This CDR3 contains 13 residues. CDR3 sequence reads: CASIWTDSYEQYF. The CDR3 bases are TGTGCCAGTATTTGGACGGATTCCTACGAGCAGTACTTC.

This rearrangement joins TRBV15 to TRBJ1-6; no clear D. This CDR3 is 15 amino acids long. CDR1 LNHNV and CDR2 YYDKDF come from the germline V gene (reference sequence). Trimming shortened V by 7 bases and J by 3 bases, and 13 bases separated the two germline ends. CDR3 protein: CATKEGDGYNSPLHF. The CDR3 DNA is TGTGCCACCAAGGAGGGCGATGGCTATAATTCACCCCTCCACTTT.

The J gene is TRBJ1-4, the V gene TRBV9, with 8 bases lining up with TRBD1. V lost 1 base and J lost 8; bases outside the gene matches: 4. Looked up from germline, CDR1 is SGDLS and CDR2 is YYNGEE. The CDR3 extends over 14 amino acids. The chain's CDR3 is CASSVQGAGEKLFF. The CDR3 nucleotides are TGTGCCAGCAGCGTACAGGGGGCAGGAGAAAAACTGTTTTTT.

This chain links TRBV4-3 with TRBJ1-3; a possible D gene is TRBD1 (5 bases). V shed 0 bases and J shed 2 bases, with 11 bases lying between them. The CDR3 contains 16 residues. Germline V gives CDR1 LGHNA, CDR2 YSLEER. The CDR3 DNA reads TGCGCCAGCAGCCAAGATCGCTCGGACACTGGAAACACCATATATTTT. Protein product: CASSQDRSDTGNTIYF.

This sequence joins TRBV4-1 and TRBJ1-1; 7 nucleotides match TRBD1. The CDR3 covers 15 residues. Germline CDR1 and CDR2: MGHRA and YSYEKL. J was trimmed by 6 bases and V by 2 bases; bases with no gene match: 9. CDR3 loop: CASSQPDREGSEAFF. The CDR3 bases are TGCGCCAGCAGCCAACCCGACAGGGAGGGTTCTGAAGCTTTCTTT.

The V and J genes are TRBV10-1 and TRBJ2-2, with D hard to call. The germline V gene has CDR1 WNHNN and CDR2 SYGVQD (reference sequence). V dropped 3 bases and J dropped 2 bases, with 22 bases sitting between them. This CDR3 contains 19 residues. Here the CDR3 DNA reads TGCGCCAGCAGTGATAAAATTACTCCTCGGGTTCAAAACACCGGGGAGCTGTTTTTT. Translated: CASSDKITPRVQNTGELFF.

The J gene is TRBJ1-1, the V gene TRBV27; TRBD1 matches 9 bases. CDR1 is MNHEY and CDR2 is SMNVEV in the germline V gene (reference sequence). The V and J ends lost 6 bases and 11 bases, in that order; junction bases with no gene match: 4. The CDR3 is 11 amino acids. CDR3 region: CASRTGGWAFF. Here the CDR3 DNA reads TGTGCCAGCAGAACAGGGGGCTGGGCTTTCTTT.

The genes are TRBV14 and TRBJ2-5; a possible D gene is TRBD2 (6 bases). The CDR3 is 15 amino acids. Trimming pared 1 base from V and 7 bases from J, leaving 16 bases between. Germline V gene data show CDR1 as SGHDN and CDR2 as FVKESK. For the CDR3, the DNA is TGTGCCAGCAGCCAAGGTGGCGGGACTCGGGGGACCCAGTACTTC. This encodes CASSQGGGTRGTQYF.

This chain uses TRBV29-1 with TRBJ1-1; 10 nucleotides align to TRBD1. The trim removed 7 bases at V and 0 bases at J, leaving 5 bases unmatched. The CDR3 spans 14 residues. CDR1 and CDR2 (germline): SQVTM, ANQGSEA. CDR3: CSARQGALNTEAFF. The CDR3 nucleotides read TGCAGCGCCCGACAGGGGGCTTTGAACACTGAAGCTTTCTTT.

The gene calls are TRBV18 and TRBJ2-2; D remains unclear. This CDR3 region has 15 residues. Trimming took off 4 bases at V and 3 bases at J, with 12 bases between the two ends. CDR1 is KGHSH and CDR2 is LQKENI in the germline V gene. The CDR3 nucleotides are TGTGCCAGCTCACAACAACTTAGAGACACCGGGGAGCTGTTTTTT. Protein sequence: CASSQQLRDTGELFF.

V is TRBV2 and J is TRBJ2-7; 9 bases line up with TRBD1. The CDR3 length is 15 residues. From germline, CDR1 is SNHLY and CDR2 FYNNEI. V shed 8 bases, J shed 3 bases, and the junction held 11 bases outside the gene matches. The CDR3 DNA is TGTGCCAGCCGAATGTTCGGGACAGGGATCTACGAGCAGTACTTC. Encoded protein: CASRMFGTGIYEQYF.

This clone was found a few times. The chain is built from TRBV7-2 and TRBJ2-1; 10 bases map to TRBD2. Germline V gene data show CDR1 as SGHTA and CDR2 as FQGNSA. CDR3 size: 15 residues. J lost 4 bases, V lost 5 bases, and 5 bases had no gene match. Here the CDR3 reads CASSLSSGGYNEQFF. CDR3 nucleotide sequence: TGTGCCAGCAGCCTATCTAGCGGGGGATACAATGAGCAGTTCTTC.

The chain carries TRBV18 and TRBJ1-5; TRBD1 aligns across 7 bases. Trimming removed 2 bases from V and 3 bases from J; junction bases left unmatched: 1. This CDR3 is 14 amino acids long. Germline CDR1 KGHSH, CDR2 LQKENI. The CDR3 DNA sequence: TGTGCCAGCTCACCAGGGACAGTCAATCAGCCCCAGCATTTT. Protein product: CASSPGTVNQPQHF.

The sample holds one count of this clone. This chain joins TRBV19 and TRBJ1-6, with a weak D call TRBD1 (6 bases). V was cut by 8 bases and J by 8 bases, with 19 bases left in between. The CDR3 is 15 residues long. Germline assignment: CDR1 LNHDA and CDR2 SQIVND (reference sequence). CDR3 sequence reads: CASGLIQGADSPLHF. CDR3 nucleotides: TGTGCCAGTGGCCTAATACAGGGCGCGGATTCACCCCTCCACTTT.